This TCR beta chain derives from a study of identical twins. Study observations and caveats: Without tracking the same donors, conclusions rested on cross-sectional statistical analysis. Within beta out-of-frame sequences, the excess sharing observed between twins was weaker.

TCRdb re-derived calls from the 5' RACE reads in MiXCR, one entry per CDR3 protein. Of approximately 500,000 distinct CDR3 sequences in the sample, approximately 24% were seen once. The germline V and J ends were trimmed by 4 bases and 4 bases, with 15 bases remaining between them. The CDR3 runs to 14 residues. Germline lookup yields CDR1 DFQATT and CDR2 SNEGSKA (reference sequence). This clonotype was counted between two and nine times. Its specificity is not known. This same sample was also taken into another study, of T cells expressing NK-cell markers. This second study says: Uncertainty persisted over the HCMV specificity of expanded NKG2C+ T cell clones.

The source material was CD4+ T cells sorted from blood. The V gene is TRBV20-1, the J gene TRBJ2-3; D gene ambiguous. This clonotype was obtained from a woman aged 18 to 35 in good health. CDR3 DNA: TGCAGTGCTACGTGGCGGCCAAAAGCAGATACGCAGTATTTT. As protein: CSATWRPKADTQYF.